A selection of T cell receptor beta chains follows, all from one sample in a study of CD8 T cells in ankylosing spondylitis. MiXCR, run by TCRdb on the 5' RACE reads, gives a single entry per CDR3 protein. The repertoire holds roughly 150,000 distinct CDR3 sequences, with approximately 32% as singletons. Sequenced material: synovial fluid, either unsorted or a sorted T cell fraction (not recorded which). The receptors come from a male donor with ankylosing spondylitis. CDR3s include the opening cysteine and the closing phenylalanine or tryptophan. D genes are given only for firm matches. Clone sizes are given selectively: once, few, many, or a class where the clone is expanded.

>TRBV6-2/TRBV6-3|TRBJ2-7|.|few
TGTGCCAGCGGACAATCCTACGAGCAGTACTTC
CASGQSYEQYF
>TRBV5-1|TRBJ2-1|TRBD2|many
TGCGCCAGCAGCTGGACGACTAGCGGGCTTTCCTACAATGAGCAGTTCTTC
CASSWTTSGLSYNEQFF
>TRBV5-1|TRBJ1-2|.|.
TGCGCCAGCACCTCGGATTGGGGAGGCTACACCTTC
CASTSDWGGYTF
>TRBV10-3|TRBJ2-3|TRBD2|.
TGTGCCATCAGTGCCCAGCGGGAATTGGGCACAGATACGCAGTATTTT
CAISAQRELGTDTQYF
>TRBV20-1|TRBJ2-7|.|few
TGCAGTGCTAGAGATATCTGGTCAGGGGAAGACTACGAGCAGTACTTC
CSARDIWSGEDYEQYF
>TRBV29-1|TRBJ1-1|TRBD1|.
TGCAGCGTTGATATTGGGACAGGGAGGACTGAAGCTTTCTTT
CSVDIGTGRTEAFF
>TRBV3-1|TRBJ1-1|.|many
TGTGCCAGTCGCCCGGGGGGAATGAACACTGAAGCTTTCTTT
CASRPGGMNTEAFF
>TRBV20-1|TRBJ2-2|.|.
TGCAGTGCTAGAGCCGGGCCTCAACCCGGGGAGCTGTTTTTT
CSARAGPQPGELFF
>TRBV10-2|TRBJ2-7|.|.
TGCGCCAGCAGTGAGTCGAACGGCTACGAGCAGTACTTC
CASSESNGYEQYF
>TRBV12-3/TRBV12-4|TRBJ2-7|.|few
TGTGCCAGCGCACCCACGAAGGGGCGCGAGCAGTACTTC
CASAPTKGREQYF
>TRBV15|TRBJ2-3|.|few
TGTGCCACCAGCAGGGGAGAAACTTACACAGATACGCAGTATTTT
CATSRGETYTDTQYF
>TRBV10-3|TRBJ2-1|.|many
TGTGCCATCAGTGTGTCCAATGAGCAGTTCTTC
CAISVSNEQFF
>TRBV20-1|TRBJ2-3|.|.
TGCAGTGCTAGAGGGGGGGCTAGCGAAGATACGCAGTATTTT
CSARGGASEDTQYF
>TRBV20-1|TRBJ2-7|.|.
TGCAGTACTAAGGACAACGCCTACGAGCAGTACTTC
CSTKDNAYEQYF
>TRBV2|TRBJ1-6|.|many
TGTGCCAGCAGTGAGTCAGACTATAATTCACCCCTCCACTTT
CASSESDYNSPLHF
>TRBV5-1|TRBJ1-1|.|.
TGCGCCAGCAGTACAAACATGAACACTGAAGCTTTCTTT
CASSTNMNTEAFF
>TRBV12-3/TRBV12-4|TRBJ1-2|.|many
TGTGCCAGCAGCCTGGGCACAGTCTATGGCTACACCTTC
CASSLGTVYGYTF
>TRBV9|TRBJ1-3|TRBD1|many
TGTGCCAGCAGCGCCAACCCCCGGGACAGGGTGAACACCATATATTTT
CASSANPRDRVNTIYF
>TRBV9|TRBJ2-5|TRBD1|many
TGTGCCAGCAGCGTGGGGGGACAGGGAGACCAAGAGACCCAGTACTTC
CASSVGGQGDQETQYF
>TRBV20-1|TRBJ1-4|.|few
TGCAGTGCTCCCGTTCGAGGGAGGGCAACTAATGAAAAACTGTTTTTT
CSAPVRGRATNEKLFF
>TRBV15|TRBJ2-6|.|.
TGTGCCACCAGCAGAGATGTCTCGGGGTCTGGGGCCAACGTCCTGACTTTC
CATSRDVSGSGANVLTF
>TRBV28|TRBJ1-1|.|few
TGTGCCAGCACCACTGGGGGATACACTGAAGCTTTCTTT
CASTTGGYTEAFF
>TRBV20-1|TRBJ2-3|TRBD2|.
TGCAGTGCTGGGGGGGGTGCTAGCACAGATACGCAGTGTTTT
CSAGGGASTDTQCF
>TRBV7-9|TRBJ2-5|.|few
TGTGCCAGCAGCTCGACTAGTCTAATGAGTGTAGAGACCCAGTACTTC
CASSSTSLMSVETQYF
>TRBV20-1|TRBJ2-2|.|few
TGCAGTGCCAGGGGCAGGGGTAACACCGGGGAGCTGTTTTTT
CSARGRGNTGELFF
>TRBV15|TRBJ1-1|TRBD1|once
TGTGCCACCAGCAGAACCCCTCTCGGGACAGGGAACACTGAAGCTTTCTTT
CATSRTPLGTGNTEAFF
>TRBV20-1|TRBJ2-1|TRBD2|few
TGCAGTGCTAGTCCTGCGGGGGGATCCTACAATGAGCAGTTCTTC
CSASPAGGSYNEQFF
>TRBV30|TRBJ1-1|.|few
TGTGCCTCAAGGGACAACGGGGATACTGAAGCTTTCTTT
CASRDNGDTEAFF
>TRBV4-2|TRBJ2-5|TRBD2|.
TGTGCCAGCAGCCAAGATTGGGCGGGGGGGCGTTGGGAGACCCAGTACTTC
CASSQDWAGGRWETQYF
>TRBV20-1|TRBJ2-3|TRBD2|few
TGCAGTGCGGCAAAGGGACTAGCGGGACCAGATACGCAGTATTTT
CSAAKGLAGPDTQYF
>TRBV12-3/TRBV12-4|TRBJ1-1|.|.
TGTGCCAGCAACCCTGGGGGGGTGAACACTGAAGCTTTCTTT
CASNPGGVNTEAFF
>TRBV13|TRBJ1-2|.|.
TGTGCCAGCAGCTCCAGGGACGGGAACTATGGCTACACCTTC
CASSSRDGNYGYTF
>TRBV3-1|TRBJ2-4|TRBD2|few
TGTGCCAGCAGCCAAGTAATGCCCGGCGGGAGGAACATTCAGTACTTC
CASSQVMPGGRNIQYF